A selection of T cell receptor beta chains follows, all from one sample in a study of blood T cell repertoires in COVID-19. Data came from immunoSEQ multiplex PCR; TCRdb stores just in-frame clones and leaves some out. Of hundreds of thousands of clones detected, 75% to 90% appear once; the ten largest clones hold roughly 1.1%. The specimen was PBMCs or T cells enriched from blood (not recorded which). The origin of the receptors is a man younger than 45 who had recovered from COVID-19. Both conserved end residues are part of each CDR3. A clone size is listed for some rows: how often the clone was seen (once, few, many), or a class if it is expanded.

V: TRBV12-3/TRBV12-4; size: .; J: TRBJ1-1; CDR3: CASSKTGITEAFF
V: TRBV3-1/TRBV3-2; size: .; J: TRBJ1-2; CDR3: CASSQAAGAANYGYTF
V: TRBV24-1; size: .; J: TRBJ2-1; CDR3: CATRIPGSSEQFF
V: TRBV6-5; size: .; J: TRBJ1-1; CDR3: CASREDQMNTEAFF
V: TRBV10-3; size: once; J: TRBJ2-3; CDR3: CAISSGSGADTQYF
V: TRBV5-1; size: .; J: TRBJ2-7; CDR3: CASSLKTGALNEQYF
V: TRBV18; size: .; J: TRBJ1-4; CDR3: CASSPRGTDPNEKLFF
V: TRBV6-6; size: .; J: TRBJ1-5; CDR3: CASRATGTGSNQPQHF
V: TRBV10-2; size: .; J: TRBJ2-5; CDR3: CASSEFSGRARETQYF
V: TRBV23-1; size: .; J: TRBJ1-1; CDR3: CASSHWSIRGQGSYTEAFF
V: TRBV5-5; size: .; J: TRBJ2-1; CDR3: CASSLMASGRHNEQFF
V: TRBV11-1; size: .; J: TRBJ1-1; CDR3: CASSLQGNTEAFF
V: TRBV2; size: once; J: TRBJ1-2; CDR3: CASSERVAYYGYTF
V: TRBV7-2; size: .; J: TRBJ1-4; CDR3: CASSFSRGEKLFF
V: TRBV10-2; size: once; J: TRBJ1-1; CDR3: CASSGSGRPGGAEAFF
V: TRBV5-1; size: .; J: TRBJ1-4; CDR3: CASALRTGGFEKLFF
V: TRBV3-1/TRBV3-2; size: .; J: TRBJ1-2; CDR3: CAIYSATAHGYTF
V: TRBV29-1; size: .; J: TRBJ1-1; CDR3: CSVDPGGTEAFF
V: TRBV5-1; size: .; J: TRBJ2-1; CDR3: CASSSSGSLPNEQFF
V: TRBV18; size: .; J: TRBJ2-2; CDR3: CASSPLTTTNTGELFF
V: TRBV5-1; size: .; J: TRBJ2-2; CDR3: CASSLGQGSAGELFF
V: TRBV11-2; size: .; J: TRBJ1-3; CDR3: CASSLQGTRNTIYF
V: TRBV29-1; size: .; J: TRBJ1-1; CDR3: CSAGTGAMNTEAFF
V: TRBV7-6; size: .; J: TRBJ2-2; CDR3: CASSRSTSGGFGELFF
V: TRBV20-1; size: .; J: TRBJ2-1; CDR3: CSASPVLAFNEQFF
V: TRBV9; size: .; J: TRBJ1-3; CDR3: CASSAGLISSGNTIYF
V: TRBV7-2; size: .; J: TRBJ1-2; CDR3: CASSSRTGTDGYTF
V: TRBV3-1/TRBV3-2; size: .; J: TRBJ2-7; CDR3: CASSQDPYYEQYF
V: TRBV14; size: .; J: TRBJ2-3; CDR3: CASSQDFSGAYTQYF
V: TRBV19; size: .; J: TRBJ2-3; CDR3: CASSGQGTGTDTQYF
V: TRBV5-5; size: .; J: TRBJ2-3; CDR3: CASTQIAGGDTDTQYF
V: TRBV30; size: few; J: TRBJ1-6; CDR3: CAWRGRDRNNSPLHF
V: TRBV7-9; size: .; J: TRBJ1-4; CDR3: CASSLRAGEEKLFF
V: TRBV11-2; size: .; J: TRBJ1-3; CDR3: CASSLSGNTIYF
V: TRBV2; size: .; J: TRBJ1-1; CDR3: CASRTDMNTEAFF
V: TRBV5-5; size: .; J: TRBJ2-7; CDR3: CASRKTGAYEQYF
V: TRBV30; size: .; J: TRBJ1-5; CDR3: CAWSVSGTSNQPQHF
V: TRBV5-8; size: .; J: TRBJ2-7; CDR3: CASSLSGTYEQYF
V: TRBV18; size: .; J: TRBJ2-7; CDR3: CASSPLAGETYEQYF
V: TRBV11-2; size: .; J: TRBJ2-5; CDR3: CASSPGQRRGETQYF